The 19 T cell receptor beta chains presented below share a single source sample, sequenced in a study of monozygotic twins with inflammatory bowel disease. TCRdb re-analyzed the 5' RACE reads; it lists each CDR3 protein once, without DNA. The repertoire table contains 350,000 to 550,000 distinct CDR3 sequences. The sequenced material came from blood. The source of these receptors is a human donor with ulcerative colitis or Crohn's disease, or a healthy co-twin of an affected twin (not recorded which).

CDR3 loop: CSARGIIHYEQYF. V and J are TRBV20-1 and TRBJ2-7. The germline CDR1 and CDR2 sequences are DFQATT and SNEGSKA (reference sequence). The CDR3 loop spans 13 amino acids.

The chain is built from TRBV20-1 and TRBJ1-6. There are 12 residues in the CDR3. Germline V lookup: CDR1 DFQATT, CDR2 SNEGSKA (reference sequence). CDR3 in amino acids: CSARGSGSPLHF.

The chain couples TRBV30 to TRBJ1-5. Germline V gene lookup returns CDR1 GTSNPN and CDR2 SVGIG (reference sequence). The CDR3 covers 13 residues. CDR3: CAWSTENNQPQHF.

The chain recombines TRBV7-2 with TRBJ2-3. From germline, CDR1 is SGHTA and CDR2 FQGNSA. The CDR3 extends over 16 amino acids. CDR3 amino acids: CASSLGNAASTDTQYF.

The V and J genes are TRBV5-1 and TRBJ2-1; TCRdb's D gene call, TRBD2, goes unchecked for lack of DNA. The CDR3 totals 15 residues. Per germline, CDR1 SGHRS and CDR2 YFSETQ. The CDR3 here is CASSPSSSGYNEQFF.

The genes are TRBV10-3 and TRBJ1-2. CDR3 length equals 13 residues. The germline CDR1 and CDR2 sequences are ENHRY and SYGVKD. CDR3: CAIRDRSNYGYTF.

The chain is built from TRBV11-2 and TRBJ2-1; there is no DNA to check the TCRdb D call of TRBD1. Germline CDR1 and CDR2: SGHAT and FQNNGV. The length of the CDR3 is 18 residues. The CDR3 loop reads CASSLVFTGRGSYNEQFF.

V usage is TRBV7-2 and J usage is TRBJ2-7; TCRdb reports TRBD2, a call that lacks DNA to check it against. CDR1 and CDR2 from the germline V gene are SGHTA and FQGNSA. This CDR3 is 15 amino acids long. The CDR3 reads CASSLGGPGGYEQYF. Full variable domain (outside the CDR3, taken from reference TRBV7-2 and TRBJ2-7): GAGVSQSPSNKVTEKGKDVELRCDPISGHTALYWYRQSLGQGLEFLIYFQGNSAPDKSGLPSDRFSAERTGGSVSTLTIQRTQQEDSAVYLCASSLGGPGGYEQYFGPGTRLTVT.

This chain links TRBV24-1 with TRBJ2-3; TCRdb designates TRBD1, a call that cannot be tested without DNA. CDR3 length: 14 amino acids. The germline CDR1 and CDR2 sequences are KGHDR and SFDVKD. CDR3 residues: CATSVTGVTDTQYF.

This sequence joins TRBV18 and TRBJ1-2; the TCRdb D gene call, TRBD1, has no DNA to confirm it. CDR1 and CDR2 (germline): KGHSH, LQKENI. CDR3 length: 16 residues. CDR3 residues: CASSPTQGGSHYGYTF. Using reference TRBV18 and TRBJ1-2 for the parts outside the CDR3, the full variable domain is NAGVMQNPRHLVRRRGQEARLRCSPMKGHSHVYWYRQLPEEGLKFMVYLQKENIIDESGMPKERFSAEFPKEGPSILRIQQVVRGDSAAYFCASSPTQGGSHYGYTFGSGTRLTVV.

The V and J genes are TRBV12-3 or TRBV12-4 and TRBJ2-3; the D gene TCRdb calls, TRBD1, cannot be checked with no DNA. The CDR3 is 15 residues long. This CDR3 reads CATYRRGQGTDTQYF.

V gene TRBV19 combines with J gene TRBJ1-6; TCRdb selects TRBD1, and the lack of DNA leaves this call unchecked. This CDR3 is 14 amino acids long. Germline values: CDR1 LNHDA, CDR2 SQIVND (reference sequence). CDR3 amino acids: CASSTSGSKTPLHF.

The chain uses TRBV7-2 and TRBJ2-7; checking the TCRdb D call of TRBD1 is not possible without DNA. Germline values: CDR1 SGHTA, CDR2 FQGNSA. The CDR3 length is 14 residues. The CDR3 reads CASSSRGFSYEQYF.

The chain combines TRBV5-1 with TRBJ1-2. Germline V gene sequence: CDR1 SGHRS, CDR2 YFSETQ. CDR3 length: 15 residues. The CDR3 sequence is CASSPQGQFNYGYTF.

CDR3 in amino acids: CASSLGAGGAHQPQHF. This rearrangement joins TRBV7-2 to TRBJ1-5; TCRdb selects TRBD1, and the lack of DNA leaves this call unchecked. The CDR3 runs 16 residues. Germline CDR1 reads SGHTA; CDR2 reads FQGNSA.

The chain employs TRBV29-1 and TRBJ1-1; TCRdb picks TRBD1, but there is no DNA to check that call. CDR3 length equals 14 residues. CDR1 is SQVTM, CDR2 ANQGSEA, per germline. The CDR3 sequence: CSVEERGGDTEAFF.

V is TRBV7-2 and J is TRBJ2-1; the TRBD1 assignment by TCRdb is unverifiable without DNA. In germline, CDR1 is SGHTA, CDR2 FQGNSA. The CDR3 is 12 amino acids. CDR3 residues: CASSTVWGEQFF.

The chain recombines TRBV5-1 with TRBJ2-7. The CDR3 sequence is 15 residues long. Per germline, CDR1 SGHRS and CDR2 YFSETQ. The chain's CDR3 is CASSLVAGSAYEQYF.

Here the CDR3 reads CASSATYNSYEQYF. The J gene is TRBJ2-7, the V gene TRBV25-1. There are 14 residues in the CDR3. The V gene's germline CDR1 is MGHDK and CDR2 SYGVNS.